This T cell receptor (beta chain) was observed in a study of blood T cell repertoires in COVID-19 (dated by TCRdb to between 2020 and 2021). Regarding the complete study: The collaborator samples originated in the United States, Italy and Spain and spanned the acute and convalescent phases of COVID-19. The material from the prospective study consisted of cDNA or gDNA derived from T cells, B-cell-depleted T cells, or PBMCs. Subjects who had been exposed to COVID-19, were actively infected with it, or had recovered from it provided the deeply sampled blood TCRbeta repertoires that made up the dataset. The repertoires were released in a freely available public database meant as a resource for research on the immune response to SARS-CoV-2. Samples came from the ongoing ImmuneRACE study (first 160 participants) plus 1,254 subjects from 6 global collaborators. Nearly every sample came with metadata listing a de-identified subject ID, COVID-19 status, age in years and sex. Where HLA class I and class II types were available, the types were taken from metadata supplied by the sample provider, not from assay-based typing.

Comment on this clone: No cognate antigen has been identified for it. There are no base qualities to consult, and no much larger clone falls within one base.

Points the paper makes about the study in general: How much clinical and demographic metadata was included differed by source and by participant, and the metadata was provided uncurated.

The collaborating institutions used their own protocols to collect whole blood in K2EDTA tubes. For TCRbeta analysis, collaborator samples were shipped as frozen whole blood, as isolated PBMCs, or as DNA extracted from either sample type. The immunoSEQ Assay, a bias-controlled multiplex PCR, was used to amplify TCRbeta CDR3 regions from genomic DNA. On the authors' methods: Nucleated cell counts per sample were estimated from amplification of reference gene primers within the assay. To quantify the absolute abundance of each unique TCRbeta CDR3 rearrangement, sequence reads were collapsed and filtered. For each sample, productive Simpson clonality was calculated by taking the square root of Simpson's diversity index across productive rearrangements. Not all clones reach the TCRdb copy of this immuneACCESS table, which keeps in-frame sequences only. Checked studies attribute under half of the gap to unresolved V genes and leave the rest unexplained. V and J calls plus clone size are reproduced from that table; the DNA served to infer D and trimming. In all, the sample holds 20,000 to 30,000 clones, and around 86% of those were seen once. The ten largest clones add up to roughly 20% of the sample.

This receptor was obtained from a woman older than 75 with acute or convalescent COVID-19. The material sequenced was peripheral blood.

In nucleotide form, the sequence is TGCGCCAGCAGCTTGGGGGACAGGGAAACAGATACGCAGTATTTT. Its coded protein is CASSLGDRETDTQYF. The sequence joins TRBV5-1 to TRBJ2-3, with 9 middle bases fitting TRBD1. Taken from cysteine to phenylalanine, the CDR3 has 15 residues. Only the CDR3 portion is preserved as DNA: 45 bases, with reading frame beginning at the first base. V is cut back by 0 bases and J by 3 bases, with 2 bases in the junction unmatched. For CDR1 and CDR2, the germline V gene lists SGHRS and YFSETQ.